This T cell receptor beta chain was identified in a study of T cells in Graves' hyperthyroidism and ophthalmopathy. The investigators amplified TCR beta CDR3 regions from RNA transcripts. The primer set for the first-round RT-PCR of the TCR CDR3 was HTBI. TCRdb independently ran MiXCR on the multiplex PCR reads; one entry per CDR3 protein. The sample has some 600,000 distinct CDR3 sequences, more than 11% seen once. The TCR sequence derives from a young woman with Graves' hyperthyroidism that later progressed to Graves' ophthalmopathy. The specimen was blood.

The CDR3 spells CASPTPGTGGAKEGSGANVLTF. The CDR3 DNA sequence: TGTGCCAGCCCTACCCCAGGGACAGGGGGCGCGAAAGAAGGCTCTGGGGCCAACGTCCTGACTTTC. The chain has TRBV6-1 and TRBJ2-6, with TRBD1 matching over 12 bases. CDR1 is MNHNS, CDR2 SASEGT, per germline. Trimming cost V 8 bases and J 0 bases; bases outside gene matches: 20. The CDR3 length is 22 residues.